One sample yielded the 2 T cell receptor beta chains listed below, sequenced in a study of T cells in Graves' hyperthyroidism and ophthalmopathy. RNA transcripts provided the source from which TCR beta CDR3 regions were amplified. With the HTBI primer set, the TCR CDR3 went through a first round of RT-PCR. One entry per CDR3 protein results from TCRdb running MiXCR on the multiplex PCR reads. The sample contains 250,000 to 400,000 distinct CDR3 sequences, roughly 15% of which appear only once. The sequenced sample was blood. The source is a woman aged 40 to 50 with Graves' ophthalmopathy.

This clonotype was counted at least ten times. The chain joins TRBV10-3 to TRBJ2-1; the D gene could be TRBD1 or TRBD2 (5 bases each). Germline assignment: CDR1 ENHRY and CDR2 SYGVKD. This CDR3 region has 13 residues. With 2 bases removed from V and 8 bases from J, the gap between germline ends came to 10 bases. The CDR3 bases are TGTGCCATCAGTGAGACTCAGGGAGATGAGCAGTTCTTC. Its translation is CAISETQGDEQFF.

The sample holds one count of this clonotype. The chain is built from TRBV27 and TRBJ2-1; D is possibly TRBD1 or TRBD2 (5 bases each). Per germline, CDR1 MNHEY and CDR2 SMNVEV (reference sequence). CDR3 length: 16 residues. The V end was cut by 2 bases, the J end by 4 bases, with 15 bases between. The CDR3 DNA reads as TGTGCCAGCAGTTTAGGTTGGGAGACAGTTTACAATGAGCAGTTCTTC. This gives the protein CASSLGWETVYNEQFF.